Shown below are 5 T cell receptor beta chains from a single sample sequenced in a study of blood T cell repertoires in COVID-19. The repertoire was sequenced with immunoSEQ multiplex PCR; TCRdb's copy has only in-frame clones and lacks some. The table records more than 200,000 clones, approximately 90% of them present only once. The specimen sequenced was PBMCs or T cells enriched from blood (not recorded which). The origin of the receptors is a woman aged 25 to 39 with acute COVID-19.

The V and J genes are TRBV6-2 or TRBV6-3 and TRBJ1-1; unclear D gene. V lost 0 bases, J lost 3 bases, and 11 bases lay in between. Germline V CDR1 and CDR2: MNHEY, SVGEGT. This CDR3 is 15 amino acids long. CDR3 loop: CASSYSWARDTEAFF. The CDR3 region has the DNA TGTGCCAGCAGTTACTCGTGGGCTCGAGACACTGAAGCTTTCTTT.

The rearrangement links TRBV28 to TRBJ1-5; 10 nucleotides align to TRBD1. The CDR3 contains 15 residues. The trim removed 5 bases at V and 4 bases at J, leaving 5 bases unmatched. CDR1 is MDHEN, CDR2 SYDVKM, per germline. CDR3 nucleotide sequence: TGTGCCAGCAGTCCCGACAGGGGGCGGAATCAGCCCCAGCATTTT. Amino acid sequence: CASSPDRGRNQPQHF.

The genes are TRBV4-1 and TRBJ1-6; 7 nucleotides line up with TRBD1. The CDR3 is made up of 15 amino acids. V was pared by 3 bases and J by 4 bases, with 3 bases of the junction left unmatched. Germline lookup yields CDR1 MGHRA and CDR2 YSYEKL. The CDR3 loop is CASSQGTDYNSPLHF. DNA of the CDR3: TGCGCCAGCAGCCAGGGGACAGATTATAATTCACCCCTCCACTTT.

The CDR3 region is CAIAGAGSRTEAFF. The CDR3 nucleotides read TGTGCCATCGCGGGGGCTGGGTCCCGGACTGAAGCTTTCTTT. The rearrangement joins TRBV10-3 to TRBJ1-1; weak D call: TRBD1 (6 bases). Trimming removed 8 bases from V and 5 bases from J, with 18 bases in between. This CDR3 spans 14 amino acids. Germline V gene sequence: CDR1 ENHRY, CDR2 SYGVKD.

J is TRBJ1-1 and V is TRBV28; possible D gene TRBD1, 6 bases. Germline V lookup: CDR1 MDHEN, CDR2 SYDVKM. V was shortened by 8 bases and J by 11 bases, with 21 bases between the two germline ends. This CDR3 has 13 amino acids. CDR3 amino acids: CASSLPGTIYAFF. The DNA for the CDR3 is TGTGCCAGCTCCCTTCCCGGGACAATCTACGCTTTCTTT.